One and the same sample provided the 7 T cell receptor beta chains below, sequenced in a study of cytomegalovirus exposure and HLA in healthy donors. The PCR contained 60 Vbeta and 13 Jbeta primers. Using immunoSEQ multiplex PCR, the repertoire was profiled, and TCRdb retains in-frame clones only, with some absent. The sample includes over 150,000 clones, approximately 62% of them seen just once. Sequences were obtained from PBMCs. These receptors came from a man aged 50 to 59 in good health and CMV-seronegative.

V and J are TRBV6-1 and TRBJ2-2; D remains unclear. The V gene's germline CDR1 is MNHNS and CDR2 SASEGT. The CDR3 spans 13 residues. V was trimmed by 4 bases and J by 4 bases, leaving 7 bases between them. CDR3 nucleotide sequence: TGTGCCAGCAGTGGTGTCATCACCGGGGAGCTGTTTTTT. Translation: CASSGVITGELFF.

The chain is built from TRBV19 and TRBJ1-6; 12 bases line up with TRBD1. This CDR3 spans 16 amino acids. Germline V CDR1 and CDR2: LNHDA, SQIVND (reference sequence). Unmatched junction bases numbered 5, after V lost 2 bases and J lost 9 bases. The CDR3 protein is CASSISGQGAGSPLHF. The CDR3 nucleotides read TGTGCCAGTAGTATATCGGGACAGGGGGCTGGTTCACCCCTCCACTTT.

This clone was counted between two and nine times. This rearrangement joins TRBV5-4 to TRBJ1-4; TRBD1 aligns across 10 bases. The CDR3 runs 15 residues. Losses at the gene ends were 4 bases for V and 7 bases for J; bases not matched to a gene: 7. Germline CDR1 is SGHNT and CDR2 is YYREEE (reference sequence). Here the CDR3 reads CASSLGGQGREKLFF. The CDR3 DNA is TGTGCCAGCAGCCTAGGGGGACAGGGGCGTGAAAAACTGTTTTTT. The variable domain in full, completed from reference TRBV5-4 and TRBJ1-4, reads ETGVTQSPTHLIKTRGQQVTLRCSSQSGHNTVSWYQQALGQGPQFIFQYYREEENGRGNFPPRFSGLQFPNYSSELNVNALELDDSALYLCASSLGGQGREKLFFGSGTQLSVL.

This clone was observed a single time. For the CDR3, the DNA is TGCGCCAGCAGGCCGGGCCCAGGGGGCCCTAGCTCTGGAAACACCATATATTTT. This encodes CASRPGPGGPSSGNTIYF. The rearrangement uses TRBV5-1 and TRBJ1-3; 8 nucleotides agree with TRBD1. The length of the CDR3 is 18 residues. Germline assignment: CDR1 SGHRS and CDR2 YFSETQ. Losses at the gene ends were 5 bases for V and 0 bases for J; bases not matched to a gene: 13.

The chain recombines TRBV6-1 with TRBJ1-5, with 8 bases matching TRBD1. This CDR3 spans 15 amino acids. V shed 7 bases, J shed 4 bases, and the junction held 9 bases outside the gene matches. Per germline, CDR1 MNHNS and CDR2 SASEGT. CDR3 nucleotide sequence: TGTGCCAGCACTCTGACAGGGGCGAGGAATCAGCCCCAGCATTTT. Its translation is CASTLTGARNQPQHF.

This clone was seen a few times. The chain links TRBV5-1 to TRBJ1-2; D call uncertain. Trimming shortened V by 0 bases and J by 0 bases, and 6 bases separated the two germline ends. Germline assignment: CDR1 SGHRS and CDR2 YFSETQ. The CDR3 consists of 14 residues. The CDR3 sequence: CASSLDRANYGYTF. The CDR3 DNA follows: TGCGCCAGCAGCTTGGATCGGGCTAACTATGGCTACACCTTC. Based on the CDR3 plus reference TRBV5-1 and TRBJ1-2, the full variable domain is KAGVTQTPRYLIKTRGQQVTLSCSPISGHRSVSWYQQTPGQGLQFLFEYFSETQRNKGNFPGRFSGRQFSNSRSEMNVSTLELGDSALYLCASSLDRANYGYTFGSGTRLTVV.

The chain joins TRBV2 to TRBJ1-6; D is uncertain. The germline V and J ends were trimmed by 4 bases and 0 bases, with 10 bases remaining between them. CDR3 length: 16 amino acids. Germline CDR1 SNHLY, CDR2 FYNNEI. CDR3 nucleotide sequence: TGTGCCAGCAGTGGCAGGAAGACCTCCTATAATTCACCCCTCCACTTT. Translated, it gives CASSGRKTSYNSPLHF.